The clone carrying this T cell receptor beta chain has a handful of counts. Its specificity is unknown. It was RNA transcripts that yielded the amplified TCR beta CDR3 regions. The TCR CDR3 first-round RT-PCR relied on the HTBI primer set. TCRdb re-called the multiplex PCR reads through MiXCR, storing one row per CDR3 protein. Here the sample spans 380,000 or so distinct CDR3 sequences, about 15% being singletons. The data originate from a study of T cells in Graves' hyperthyroidism and ophthalmopathy. Study-level points and caveats: Separating ophthalmopathy from stable hyperthyroidism was achieved by a 13 V-J model. The model identified upcoming ophthalmopathy a median around 6 months ahead of onset.

Germline values: CDR1 LGHDT, CDR2 YNNKEL (reference sequence). The length of the CDR3 is 18 residues. Trimming removed 0 bases from V and 5 bases from J, with 19 bases in between. Diagnoses were established using clinical symptoms, serum thyroxine and TRAb, thyroid ultrasound and orbital computed tomography. The chain uses TRBV3-1 and TRBJ2-2; D is perhaps TRBD2 (5 bases). Sequencing used blood. The TCR originated in a woman in her twenties or thirties with Graves' hyperthyroidism. DNA of the CDR3: TGTGCCAGCAGCCAAGATCATCGTGGAGGAATCCAGACCGGGGAGCTGTTTTTT. This sequence encodes CASSQDHRGGIQTGELFF. The variable domain in full, with the rest retrieved from reference TRBV3-1 and TRBJ2-2, is DTAVSQTPKYLVTQMGNDKSIKCEQNLGHDTMYWYKQDSKKFLKIMFSYNNKELIINETVPNRFSPKSPDKAHLNLHINSLELGDSAVYFCASSQDHRGGIQTGELFFGEGSRLTVL.